This T cell receptor (beta chain) was captured in a study of monozygotic twins with inflammatory bowel disease. The CDR3 is 14 residues long. Germline-derived CDR1 and CDR2 are GTSNPN and SVGIG (reference sequence). TCRdb reprocessed the 5' RACE reads; each CDR3 protein has one entry and no DNA is given. The sample totals about 140,000 distinct CDR3 sequences. V gene TRBV30 combines with J gene TRBJ1-1. The source is a human donor with ulcerative colitis or Crohn's disease, or a healthy co-twin of an affected twin (not recorded which). Sequencing was done on a sample of blood. The CDR3 loop is CAWSVGPRNTEAFF.